The next 22 T cell receptor beta chains were all read from a single sample in a study of blood T cell repertoires in COVID-19 (dated by TCRdb to between 2020 and 2021). The library was produced with the immunoSEQ multiplex PCR assay. The table was pulled from immuneACCESS by TCRdb, which kept in-frame rearrangements only. Such tables lose some clones; where checked, under half of the loss comes from unresolved V genes, and the rest has no known cause. This sample lists 130,000 or so clones; 85% to 90% were detected once. The ten top clones hold around 30% of the sample. The specimen was peripheral blood. All receptors come from a man between 65 and 80 years old with active or convalescent COVID-19.

This chain joins TRBV5-6 and TRBJ2-1; 8 bases agree with TRBD2. CDR3 length: 16 amino acids. Germline V gene lookup returns CDR1 SGHDT and CDR2 YYEEEE. J lost 0 bases, V lost 5 bases, and 7 bases had no gene match. CDR3 bases: TGTGCCAGCAGTCGGCTCAGCGGGAGCTCCTACAATGAGCAGTTCTTC. Amino acid sequence: CASSRLSGSSYNEQFF. The whole variable domain, remainder taken from reference TRBV5-6 and TRBJ2-1, is DAGVTQSPTHLIKTRGQQVTLRCSPKSGHDTVSWYQQALGQGPQFIFQYYEEEERQRGNFPDRFSGHQFPNYSSELNVNALLLGDSALYLCASSRLSGSSYNEQFFGPGTRLTVL.

The chain is built from TRBV21-1 and TRBJ2-2; the D call of TRBD2 is as the table states it, not checked on the DNA. TRBV21-1 represents a pseudogene. The CDR3 is 19 residues long. The CDR3 reads CASSKTPLAAGPSLGELFF. In DNA form, the CDR3 reads TGTGCCAGCAGCAAAACCCCCCTAGCCGCCGGTCCGTCCCTCGGGGAGCTGTTTTTT.

The chain uses TRBV18 and TRBJ2-1; TRBD2 aligns across 7 bases. V was pared by 4 bases and J by 0 bases, with 12 bases of the junction left unmatched. This CDR3 has 18 residues. CDR1 and CDR2 (germline): KGHSH, LQKENI. CDR3 sequence (DNA): TGTGCCAGCTCACGTAACCGACTAGCCTCACTCTCCTACAATGAGCAGTTCTTC. As protein: CASSRNRLASLSYNEQFF.

The chain carries TRBV6-2 or TRBV6-3 and TRBJ2-5; D call uncertain. The CDR3 totals 15 residues. CDR1 MNHEY and CDR2 SVGEGT come from the germline V gene. Trimming cost V 0 bases and J 0 bases, with 8 bases left between them. The chain's CDR3 is CASSYSSSDQETQYF. CDR3 in DNA: TGTGCCAGCAGTTACTCGAGCAGCGACCAAGAGACCCAGTACTTC.

This chain uses TRBV28 with TRBJ2-5, with 9 bases that match TRBD2. This CDR3 region has 15 residues. Germline CDR1 reads MDHEN; CDR2 reads SYDVKM. V lost 4 bases to trimming and J lost 2 bases; unmatched junction nucleotides: 5. The CDR3 sequence is CASSSSGNFQETQYF. DNA for the CDR3: TGTGCCAGCAGTTCTAGCGGGAACTTTCAAGAGACCCAGTACTTC.

The chain links TRBV5-1 to TRBJ2-5; 8 bases line up with TRBD2. The CDR3 is 15 residues long. The germline CDR1 and CDR2 sequences are SGHRS and YFSETQ. V shed 4 bases, J shed 4 bases, and the junction held 9 bases outside the gene matches. In nucleotides, the CDR3 is TGCGCCAGCAGCAATCGCCGGGGGGGTGGAGAGACCCAGTACTTC. Translating it yields CASSNRRGGGETQYF.

The rearrangement links TRBV5-1 to TRBJ1-5; TRBD1 matches 7 bases. In germline, CDR1 is SGHRS, CDR2 YFSETQ. CDR3 length: 15 amino acids. Germline trimming cut 0 bases from V and 4 bases from J; bases unmatched to any gene: 4. CDR3 amino acids: CASSLGQGENQPQHF. CDR3 DNA: TGCGCCAGCAGCTTGGGACAGGGTGAAAATCAGCCCCAGCATTTT.

CDR3 loop: CASSQGLATEAFF. As DNA, the CDR3 is TGTGCCAGTAGTCAGGGTCTGGCCACTGAAGCTTTCTTT. The chain recombines TRBV19 with TRBJ1-1; TRBD1 might be the D (5 bases). Germline assignment: CDR1 LNHDA and CDR2 SQIVND (reference sequence). V lost 5 bases to trimming and J lost 4 bases, with 11 bases between them. CDR3 length equals 13 residues.

The chain joins TRBV28 to TRBJ2-7, with 7 bases identical to TRBD2. Looked up from germline, CDR1 is MDHEN and CDR2 is SYDVKM. The CDR3 totals 16 residues. Trimming removed 3 bases from V and 0 bases from J; junction bases left unmatched: 8. The CDR3 DNA reads TGTGCCAGCAGTTTGCCCGGGGGGTCCAGCTCCTACGAGCAGTACTTC. Its protein is CASSLPGGSSSYEQYF.

This clone was seen a single time. CDR3 DNA: TGTGCCAGCAGCTTAGGCTTGTACAGGGCGGTCGAGCAGTACTTC. Protein: CASSLGLYRAVEQYF. V usage is TRBV13 and J usage is TRBJ2-7, with D perhaps TRBD1 (6 bases). The CDR3 runs 15 residues. CDR1 is PRHDT and CDR2 is FYEKMQ in the germline V gene (reference sequence). V was cut by 0 bases and J by 6 bases, with 15 bases left in between.

The chain couples TRBV2 to TRBJ1-2; D is uncertain. Trimming left V 6 bases short and J 3 bases short, with 11 bases between. The CDR3 length is 13 residues. Germline loops: CDR1 SNHLY, CDR2 FYNNEI. Here the CDR3 DNA reads TGTGCCAGCAGCGAGGGAGCGGACTATGGCTACACCTTC. The encoded protein is CASSEGADYGYTF.

The CDR3 loop reads CASGSLSVAGELFF. CDR3 in DNA: TGTGCCAGCGGCAGCCTCAGCGTGGCCGGGGAGCTGTTTTTT. The rearrangement uses TRBV28 and TRBJ2-2, with D uncertain. Germline values: CDR1 MDHEN, CDR2 SYDVKM. This CDR3 region has 14 residues. V lost 8 bases, J lost 6 bases, and 16 bases lay in between.

This clone was seen only a few times. The rearrangement joins TRBV4-1 to TRBJ2-4, with TRBD2 identical over 7 bases. This CDR3 contains 17 residues. J lost 0 bases, V lost 0 bases, and 5 bases had no gene match. Germline V CDR1 and CDR2: MGHRA, YSYEKL. CDR3 sequence: CASSQEERGLAKNIQYF. In DNA form, the CDR3 reads TGCGCCAGCAGCCAAGAGGAGCGGGGTCTAGCCAAAAACATTCAGTACTTC.

This clone was recorded only once. The J gene is TRBJ2-3, the V gene TRBV12-3 or TRBV12-4, with 8 bases aligning to TRBD1. The CDR3 is made up of 12 amino acids. The V and J ends lost 7 bases and 7 bases, in that order; junction bases with no gene match: 4. The CDR3 region is CASNAGGYTQYF. In nucleotides, the CDR3 is TGTGCCAGCAATGCAGGGGGCTATACGCAGTATTTT.

The chain combines TRBV11-2 with TRBJ1-2; the match to TRBD1 covers 10 bases. The CDR3 loop spans 14 amino acids. Looked up from germline, CDR1 is SGHAT and CDR2 is FQNNGV. With V trimmed by 5 bases and J by 5 bases, 5 bases remained unmatched. The CDR3 here is CASSGRDRGYGYTF. In DNA form, the CDR3 reads TGTGCCAGCAGCGGGCGGGACAGGGGTTATGGCTACACCTTC.

Regarding this clone: The same CDR3 can be traced to other DNA sequences in this sample. The chain combines TRBV12-3 or TRBV12-4 with TRBJ1-1; no clear D. The CDR3 has 13 amino acids. V dropped 3 bases and J dropped 0 bases, with 5 bases sitting between them. This CDR3 reads CASSLRVNTEAFF. CDR3 nucleotides: TGTGCCAGCAGTTTGCGGGTGAACACTGAAGCTTTCTTT.

V gene TRBV27 combines with J gene TRBJ2-6; 8 bases agree with TRBD1. This CDR3 is built from 18 residues. Looked up from germline, CDR1 is MNHEY and CDR2 is SMNVEV (reference sequence). The V segment lost 6 bases and the J segment 0 bases; nucleotides outside the gene matches: 10. CDR3 bases: TGTGCCAGCAGGGAAACAGGGGGTTGGTACTCTGGGGCCAACGTCCTGACTTTC. Its translation is CASRETGGWYSGANVLTF.

The rearrangement joins TRBV16 to TRBJ2-5; D remains ambiguous. CDR1 KGHSY and CDR2 FQNENV come from the germline V gene. Trimming cost V 0 bases and J 4 bases, with 9 bases left between them. The CDR3 covers 14 residues. CDR3 coding DNA: TGTGCCAGCAGCCAATCCGCAGGTGCAGAGACCCAGTACTTC. Its protein is CASSQSAGAETQYF.

The CDR3 region has the DNA TGTGCCAGTAGTCCCGAGGGACAGGGGGCAAGGGAGCAGTACTTC. Protein product: CASSPEGQGAREQYF. This chain uses TRBV19 with TRBJ2-7; TRBD1 matches at 12 bases. This CDR3 region has 15 residues. The V gene end was trimmed by 5 bases and the J gene end by 7 bases; junction bases not matched to a gene: 9. CDR1 and CDR2 (germline): LNHDA, SQIVND (reference sequence).

The genes are TRBV7-2 and TRBJ1-1; TRBD1 matches at 8 bases. V shed 1 base, J shed 5 bases, and the junction held 6 bases outside the gene matches. This CDR3 is 15 amino acids long. The germline CDR1 and CDR2 sequences are SGHTA and FQGNSA. CDR3 in amino acids: CASSLVGRGQTEAFF. The CDR3 DNA reads as TGTGCCAGCAGCTTAGTTGGCAGGGGGCAGACTGAAGCTTTCTTT.

The V and J genes are TRBV10-3 and TRBJ2-1; D is perhaps TRBD1 (6 bases). Germline CDR1 ENHRY, CDR2 SYGVKD. The CDR3 has 15 amino acids. Trimming removed 0 bases at V and 8 bases at J, with 14 bases between. This CDR3 reads CAISESTQTGHEQFF. CDR3 DNA: TGTGCCATCAGTGAGTCGACTCAGACAGGCCATGAGCAGTTCTTC.

The gene calls are TRBV5-1 and TRBJ2-1; the D is unclear. Trimming left V 0 bases short and J 6 bases short, with 4 bases between. The CDR3 runs 12 residues. From germline, CDR1 is SGHRS and CDR2 YFSETQ. This CDR3 reads CASSLGANEQFF. DNA for the CDR3: TGCGCCAGCAGCTTGGGGGCCAATGAGCAGTTCTTC.